The sequence of this T cell receptor (beta chain) was determined in a study of Tregs in tolerant kidney transplant recipients. Clones were read by immunoSEQ multiplex PCR, and TCRdb kept only the in-frame ones, dropping some. The table lists about 66,000 clones, roughly 92% of them singletons. The V gene end was trimmed by 5 bases and the J gene end by 0 bases; junction bases not matched to a gene: 6. CDR1 SGHTA and CDR2 FQGTGA come from the germline V gene. This CDR3 is built from 15 residues. This clonotype was obtained from a human donor who received a combined kidney and bone marrow transplant. The source material was CD8+ T cells from blood, sampled before the transplant. V gene TRBV7-3 combines with J gene TRBJ2-5; the match to TRBD1 covers 7 bases. In nucleotides, the CDR3 is TGTGCCAGCAGCCCGACAGGGTCGTACCAAGAGACCCAGTACTTC. Amino acid sequence: CASSPTGSYQETQYF.